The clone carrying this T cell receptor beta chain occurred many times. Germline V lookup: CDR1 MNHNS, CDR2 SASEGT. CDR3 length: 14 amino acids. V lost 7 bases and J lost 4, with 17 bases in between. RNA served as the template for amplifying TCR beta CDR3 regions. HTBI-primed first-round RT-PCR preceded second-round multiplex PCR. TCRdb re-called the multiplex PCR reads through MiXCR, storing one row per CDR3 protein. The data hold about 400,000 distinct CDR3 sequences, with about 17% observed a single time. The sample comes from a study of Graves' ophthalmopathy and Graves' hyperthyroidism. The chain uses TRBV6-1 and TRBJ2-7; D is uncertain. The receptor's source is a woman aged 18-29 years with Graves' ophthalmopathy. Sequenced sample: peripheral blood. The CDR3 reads CASTPLGVAYEQYF. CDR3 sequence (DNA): TGTGCCAGCACTCCACTGGGCGTCGCTTACGAGCAGTACTTC.